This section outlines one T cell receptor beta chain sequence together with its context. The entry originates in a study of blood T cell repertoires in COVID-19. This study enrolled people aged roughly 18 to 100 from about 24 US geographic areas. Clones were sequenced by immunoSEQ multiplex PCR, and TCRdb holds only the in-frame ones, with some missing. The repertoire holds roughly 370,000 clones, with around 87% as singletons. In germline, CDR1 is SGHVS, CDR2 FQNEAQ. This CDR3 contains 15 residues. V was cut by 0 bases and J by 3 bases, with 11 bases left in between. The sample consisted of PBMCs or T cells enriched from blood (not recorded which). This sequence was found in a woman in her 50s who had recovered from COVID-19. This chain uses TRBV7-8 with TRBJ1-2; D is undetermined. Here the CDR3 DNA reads TGTGCCAGCAGCTTAGCCCCAGGTGTGGACTATGGCTACACCTTC. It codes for CASSLAPGVDYGYTF.